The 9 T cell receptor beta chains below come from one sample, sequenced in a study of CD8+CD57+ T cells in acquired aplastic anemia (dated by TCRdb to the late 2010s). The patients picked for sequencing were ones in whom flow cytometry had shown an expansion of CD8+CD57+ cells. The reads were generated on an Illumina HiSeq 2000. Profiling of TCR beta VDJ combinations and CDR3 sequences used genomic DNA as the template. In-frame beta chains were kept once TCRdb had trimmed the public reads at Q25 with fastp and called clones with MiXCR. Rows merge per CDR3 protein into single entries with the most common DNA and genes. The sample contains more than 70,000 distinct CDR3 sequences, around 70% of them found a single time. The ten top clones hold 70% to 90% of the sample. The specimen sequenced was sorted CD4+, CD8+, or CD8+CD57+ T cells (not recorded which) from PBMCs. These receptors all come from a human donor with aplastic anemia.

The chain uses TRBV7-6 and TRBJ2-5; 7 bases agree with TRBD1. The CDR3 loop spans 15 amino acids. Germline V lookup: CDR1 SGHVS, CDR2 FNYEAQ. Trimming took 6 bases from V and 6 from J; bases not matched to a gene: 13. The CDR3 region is CASRSRWDRGQTQYF. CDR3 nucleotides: TGTGCCAGCAGGTCCCGTTGGGACAGAGGACAGACCCAGTACTTC.

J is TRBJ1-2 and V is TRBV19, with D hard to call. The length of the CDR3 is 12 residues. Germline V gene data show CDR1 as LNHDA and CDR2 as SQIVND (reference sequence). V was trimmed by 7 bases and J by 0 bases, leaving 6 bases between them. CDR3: CASTRANYGYTF. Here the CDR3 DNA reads TGTGCCAGTACCAGAGCTAACTATGGCTACACCTTC.

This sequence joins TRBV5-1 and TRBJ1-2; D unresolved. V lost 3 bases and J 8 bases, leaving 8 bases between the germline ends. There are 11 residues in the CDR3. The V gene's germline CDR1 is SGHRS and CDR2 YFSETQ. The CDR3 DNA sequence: TGCGCCAGCAGCTGGGATGGGGGCTACACCTTC. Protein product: CASSWDGGYTF.

CDR3: CAISAPGTGETQYF. The CDR3, as DNA: TGTGCCATCAGTGCCCCCGGGACAGGGGAGACCCAGTACTTC. The V gene is TRBV10-3, the J gene TRBJ2-5, with 9 bases that match TRBD1. The length of the CDR3 is 14 residues. V lost 4 bases, J lost 5 bases, and 5 bases stayed unmatched. The germline V gene has CDR1 ENHRY and CDR2 SYGVKD.

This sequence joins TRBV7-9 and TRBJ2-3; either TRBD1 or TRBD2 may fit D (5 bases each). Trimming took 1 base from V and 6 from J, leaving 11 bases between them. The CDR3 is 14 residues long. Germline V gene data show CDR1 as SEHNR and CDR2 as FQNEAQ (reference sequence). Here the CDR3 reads CASSLVYGADTQYF. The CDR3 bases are TGTGCCAGCAGCTTAGTTTACGGGGCCGATACGCAGTATTTT.

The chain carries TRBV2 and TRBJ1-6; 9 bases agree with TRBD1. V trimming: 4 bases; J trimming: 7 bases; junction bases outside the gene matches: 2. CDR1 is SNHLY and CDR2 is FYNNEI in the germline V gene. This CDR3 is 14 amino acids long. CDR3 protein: CASSGGTGNSPLHF. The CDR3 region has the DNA TGTGCCAGCAGTGGTGGGACAGGGAATTCACCCCTCCACTTT. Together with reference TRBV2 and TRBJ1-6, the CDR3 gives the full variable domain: EPEVTQTPSHQVTQMGQEVILRCVPISNHLYFYWYRQILGQKVEFLVSFYNNEISEKSEIFDDQFSVERPDGSNFTLKIRSTKLEDSAMYFCASSGGTGNSPLHFGNGTRLTVT.

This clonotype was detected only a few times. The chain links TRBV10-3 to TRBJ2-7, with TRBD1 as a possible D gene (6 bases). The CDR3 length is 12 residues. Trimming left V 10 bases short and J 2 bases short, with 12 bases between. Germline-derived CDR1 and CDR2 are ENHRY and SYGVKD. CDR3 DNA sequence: TGTGCCACAAGGACAGCAACCTACGAGCAGTACTTC. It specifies CATRTATYEQYF.

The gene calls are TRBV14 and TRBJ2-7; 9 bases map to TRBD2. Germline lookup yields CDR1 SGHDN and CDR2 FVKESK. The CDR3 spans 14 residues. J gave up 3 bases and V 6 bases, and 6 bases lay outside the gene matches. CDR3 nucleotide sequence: TGTGCCAGCAGGGATAGCGGGAGTCGCTACGAGCAGTACTTC. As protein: CASRDSGSRYEQYF. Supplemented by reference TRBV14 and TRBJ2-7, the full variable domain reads EAGVTQFPSHSVIEKGQTVTLRCDPISGHDNLYWYRRVMGKEIKFLLHFVKESKQDESGMPNNRFLAERTGGTYSTLKVQPAELEDSGVYFCASRDSGSRYEQYFGPGTRLTVT.

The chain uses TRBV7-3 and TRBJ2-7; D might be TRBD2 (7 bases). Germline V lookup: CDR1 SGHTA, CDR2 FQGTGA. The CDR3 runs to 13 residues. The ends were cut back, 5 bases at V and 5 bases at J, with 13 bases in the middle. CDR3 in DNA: TGTGCCAGCAGCCGTGGGGGGGGCCACGAGCAGTACTTC. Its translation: CASSRGGGHEQYF.